The sequence of this T cell receptor beta chain was determined in a study of cytomegalovirus exposure and HLA in healthy donors. In the case of this clone: Antigen specificity is unknown.

CDR1 is SGHNT and CDR2 is YYREEE in the germline V gene (reference sequence). The CDR3 extends over 13 amino acids. Trimming removed 4 bases from V and 2 bases from J; junction bases left unmatched: 2. Points from the study as a whole: More than 150 TCR beta chains were listed as cytomegalovirus-associated. A later analysis found first-cohort TCR clusters tended to co-occur in the 90 to 150 validation repertoires. With high specificity and sensitivity, the classifier reportedly diagnosed cytomegalovirus status.

Profiled with immunoSEQ multiplex PCR; TCRdb holds only in-frame clones, not every one. The sample lists 150,000 to 200,000 clones, 87% seen once, with roughly 1.5% in the top ten. Input material: PBMCs. J is TRBJ2-7 and V is TRBV5-4, with 8 bases fitting TRBD1. The TCR comes from a woman aged 25 to 39 in good health and CMV-seronegative. Written as DNA, the CDR3 is TGTGCCAGCAGCCAGGACAGGGCCTACGAGCAGTACTTC. Translated: CASSQDRAYEQYF.